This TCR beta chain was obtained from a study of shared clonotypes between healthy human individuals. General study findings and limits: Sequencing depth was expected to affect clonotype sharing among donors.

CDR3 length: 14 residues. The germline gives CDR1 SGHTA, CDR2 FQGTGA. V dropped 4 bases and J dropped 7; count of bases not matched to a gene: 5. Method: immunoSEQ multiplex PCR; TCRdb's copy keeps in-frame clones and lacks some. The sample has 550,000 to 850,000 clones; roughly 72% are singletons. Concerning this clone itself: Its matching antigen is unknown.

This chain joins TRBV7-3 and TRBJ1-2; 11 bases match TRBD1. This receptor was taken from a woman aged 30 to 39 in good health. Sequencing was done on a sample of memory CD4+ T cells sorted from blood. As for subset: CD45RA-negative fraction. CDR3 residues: CASSSGQGAGGYTF. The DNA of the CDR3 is TGTGCCAGCAGCTCTGGACAGGGGGCGGGTGGCTACACCTTC.